This T cell receptor (beta chain) was identified in a study of T cell repertoires in cytomegalovirus infection. Overall study: Well-studied HLA-B-restricted epitopes and recently identified HLA-C-restricted epitopes of CMV were both used in the study. Indicated by public TCR beta signatures were CMV infection and matching HLA type.

Of note for this clonotype: Its matching antigen is unknown.

TCRdb processed the reads anew with MiXCR; each CDR3 protein has one entry. The sample has about 52,000 distinct CDR3 sequences, roughly a fifth seen once; the top ten hold just under 80%. In germline, CDR1 is SGHVS, CDR2 FNYEAQ. The length of the CDR3 is 21 residues. Trimming pared 4 bases from V and 0 bases from J, leaving 25 bases between. General study results and limits: People with CMV and the relevant HLA were identified by cumulative public TCR beta family frequency. CMV-specific TCR beta clonotypes restricted by HLA-C dominated the ex vivo response.

The rearrangement joins TRBV7-6 to TRBJ2-6; D not resolved. The sequences come from CD8+ T cells from cultured PBMCs, collected from culture after CMV antigen stimulation. This TCR came from a human donor in good health (CMV status not recorded). Some clones in this sample may be carry-over from other donors' samples. The CDR3 loop is CASSSTPSRLGSRSGANVLTF. The DNA for the CDR3 is TGTGCCAGCAGCTCAACCCCCTCACGGTTGGGGTCACGCTCTGGGGCCAACGTCCTGACTTTC. Filled out from reference TRBV7-6 and TRBJ2-6, the complete variable domain reads GAGVSQSPRYKVTKRGQDVALRCDPISGHVSLYWYRQALGQGPEFLTYFNYEAQQDKSGLPNDRFSAERPEGSISTLTIQRTEQRDSAMYRCASSSTPSRLGSRSGANVLTFGAGSRLTVL.